A single sample is the source of the 17 T cell receptor beta chains below, sequenced in a study of tumor-infiltrating lymphocytes in glioblastoma multiforme. Three nested ARM-PCR rounds with V-beta and C-beta primers built TCRB libraries. TCRdb fed the multiplex PCR reads into MiXCR, producing one record per CDR3 protein. The profile shows some 10,000 distinct CDR3 sequences, around three fifths of them singletons. Sequenced: brain tumor tissue. These receptor sequences come from a male donor with glioblastoma.

Of note for this clonotype: A junction boundary mismatches the germline segment, possibly from a read error. The chain carries TRBV10-3 and TRBJ2-1, with D perhaps matching TRBD1 (6 bases). CDR3 size: 11 residues. The germline gives CDR1 ENHRY, CDR2 SYGVKD. The CDR3 spells CAISGGNEQLF. The CDR3 DNA sequence: TGTGCTATCAGTGGGGGCAATGAGCAGCTCTTC.

Regarding this clonotype: This clone may be a read error of a much larger clone one base away. The J gene is TRBJ2-1, the V gene TRBV29-1, with no clear D. V dropped 0 bases and J dropped 9 bases, with 12 bases sitting between them. Germline-derived CDR1 and CDR2 are SQVTM and ANQGSEA. CDR3 size: 13 residues. The CDR3 sequence: CSVEDPSPSEQFF. The DNA of the CDR3 is TGCAGCGTTGAAGATCCTTCGCCCAGTGAGCAGTTCTTC.

In regard to this clonotype: Relative to the germline gene, one junction end is altered; a read error may explain this. This rearrangement joins TRBV6-5 to TRBJ2-5; no clear D gene. Germline V lookup: CDR1 MNHEY, CDR2 SVGAGI. This CDR3 region has 15 residues. The CDR3 is CSSSYRGRPQETQYF. Written as DNA, the CDR3 is TGTTCCAGCAGTTACCGAGGCAGGCCGCAAGAGACCCAGTACTTC.

This clonotype appeared many times. The J gene is TRBJ1-2, the V gene TRBV7-9, with D tentatively TRBD1 (5 bases). V lost 5 bases, J lost 4 bases, and 17 bases lay in between. This CDR3 has 15 amino acids. In germline, CDR1 is SEHNR, CDR2 FQNEAQ (reference sequence). This CDR3 is CASSQREGQIYGYTF. CDR3 bases: TGTGCCAGCAGCCAAAGGGAGGGGCAGATCTATGGCTACACCTTC.

The chain joins TRBV20-1 to TRBJ1-1; D uncertain. This CDR3 comprises 13 residues. Germline CDR1 DFQATT, CDR2 SNEGSKA (reference sequence). With 6 bases removed from V and 8 bases from J, the gap between germline ends came to 19 bases. CDR3 in amino acids: CSAGMEPAGEAFF. CDR3 DNA: TGCAGTGCCGGCATGGAGCCCGCGGGAGAAGCTTTCTTT.

Concerning this clonotype itself: Germline is not matched at one junction end, which may reflect a read error. This sequence joins TRBV20-1 and TRBJ2-3; D unclear. There are 14 residues in the CDR3. CDR1 is DFQATT, CDR2 SNEGSKA, per germline (reference sequence). The CDR3 DNA follows: TGCAGTGCTGGAGACCCGATTCACACAGATACGCAGTATTTT. Translation: CSAGDPIHTDTQYF.

This rearrangement joins TRBV11-3 to TRBJ2-1; TRBD2 aligns across 9 bases. Germline V gene sequence: CDR1 SGHNT, CDR2 YENEEA. V trimming: 8 bases; J trimming: 0 bases; junction bases outside the gene matches: 2. CDR3 length: 14 amino acids. The CDR3 here is CASLAGDSYNEQFF. The CDR3 DNA follows: TGTGCCAGCTTAGCGGGAGACTCCTACAATGAGCAGTTCTTC. The entire variable domain, with the rest obtained from reference TRBV11-3 and TRBJ2-1, is as follows: EAGVVQSPRYKIIEKKQPVAFWCNPISGHNTLYWYLQNLGQGPELLIRYENEEAVDDSQLPKDRFSAERLKGVDSTLKIQPAELGDSAVYLCASLAGDSYNEQFFGPGTRLTVL.

This clonotype is a singleton in its sample. The junction does not match germline at one end; this may be a read error. This chain uses TRBV10-3 with TRBJ1-6; D is possibly TRBD1 (5 bases). The CDR3 runs 15 residues. Germline lookup yields CDR1 ENHRY and CDR2 SYGVKD. In DNA, the CDR3 is TGTGCCATCGGCTCGTCCGGGGGTTGGGGTTCACCCCTCCTCTTT. It encodes CAIGSSGGWGSPLLF.

This clonotype is medium-sized in the sample. This chain links TRBV5-6 with TRBJ2-1; 7 nucleotides agree with TRBD2. CDR3 length equals 17 residues. Per the germline V gene, CDR1 is SGHDT and CDR2 is YYEEEE. The trim removed 2 bases at V and 4 bases at J, leaving 12 bases unmatched. The CDR3 region has the DNA TGTGCCAGCAGCTTATTTGGGCTAGCGGAGGGATACAATGAGCAGTTCTTC. This gives the protein CASSLFGLAEGYNEQFF.

The genes are TRBV7-2 and TRBJ2-3; D gene unclear. Germline V gene sequence: CDR1 SGHTA, CDR2 FQGNSA. The germline V and J ends were trimmed by 1 base and 6 bases, with 20 bases remaining between them. The CDR3 sequence is 17 residues long. The CDR3 is CASSLEFLSTGLDTQYF. CDR3 in DNA: TGTGCCAGCAGCTTAGAGTTTCTGTCTACCGGATTGGATACGCAGTATTTT.

This clonotype is medium-sized by share. V is TRBV10-2 and J is TRBJ1-2, with D unclear. Germline V lookup: CDR1 WSHSY, CDR2 SAAADI. CDR3 size: 12 residues. V shed 0 bases and J shed 4 bases, with 3 bases lying between them. CDR3 loop: CASSESPYGYTF. The CDR3 coding sequence is TGCGCCAGCAGTGAGTCCCCCTATGGCTACACCTTC.

Points on this clonotype: Relative to the germline gene, one junction end is altered; a read error may explain this. The chain recombines TRBV20-1 with TRBJ1-1; unclear D gene. Germline CDR1 DFQATT, CDR2 SNEGSKA (reference sequence). The CDR3 contains 11 residues. The CDR3 nucleotides are TGCAGTGCTAGAGGGGCCGATGAAGCTCTCTTT. This sequence encodes CSARGADEALF.

With regard to this clonotype: Compared with germline, one end of the junction differs, possibly owing to a read error. CDR3 in DNA: TGCATTGCTAGAGACCCGGACAGGGAGATCCGGAAAGCCAAAAACATTCAGTACTTC. It encodes CIARDPDREIRKAKNIQYF. The V and J genes are TRBV20-1 and TRBJ2-4; 8 bases line up with TRBD1. Per the germline V gene, CDR1 is DFQATT and CDR2 is SNEGSKA (reference sequence). The CDR3 extends over 19 amino acids.

The rearrangement joins TRBV11-1 to TRBJ2-6, with D uncertain. The V end lost 3 bases, the J end lost 3 bases, and 9 bases lay between the germline ends. The CDR3 runs 15 residues. The germline V gene has CDR1 SGHAT and CDR2 FQDESV (reference sequence). The CDR3 sequence: CASSFVTFGANVLTF. The CDR3 DNA is TGTGCCAGCAGCTTTGTAACGTTTGGGGCCAACGTCCTGACTTTC.

This clonotype was seen only a few times. A junction end diverges from the germline sequence, so it may reflect a read error. The rearrangement links TRBV10-3 to TRBJ2-1, with 8 bases that match TRBD2. The CDR3 totals 15 residues. From germline, CDR1 is ENHRY and CDR2 SYGVKD. The CDR3 is CTISVDGRADNKQFF. CDR3 sequence (DNA): TGTACCATCAGTGTGGACGGGAGGGCCGACAATAAGCAGTTCTTC.

This clonotype was counted at least ten times. The chain couples TRBV5-1 to TRBJ2-7; unclear D gene. The CDR3 has 14 residues. The V gene's germline CDR1 is SGHRS and CDR2 YFSETQ. V was shortened by 0 bases and J by 6 bases, with 13 bases between the two germline ends. The CDR3 DNA reads TGCGCCAGCAGCTTGGATGGGAAACCGAGCGAGCAGTACTTC. It codes for CASSLDGKPSEQYF.

V is TRBV20-1 and J is TRBJ2-1; TRBD2 matches at 8 bases. V lost 3 bases to trimming and J lost 1 base; unmatched junction nucleotides: 2. CDR3 length: 14 amino acids. Germline loops: CDR1 DFQATT, CDR2 SNEGSKA (reference sequence). CDR3 bases: TGCAGTGCTAGTGCGGGAGGATCCTACAATGAGCAGTTCTTC. It translates to CSASAGGSYNEQFF.